This T cell receptor (beta chain) was sequenced for a study of OX40 agonist ivuxolimab in advanced cancers. V lost 0 bases and J 0 bases, leaving 15 bases between the germline ends. The CDR3 loop spans 19 amino acids. Germline V gene lookup returns CDR1 MGHRA and CDR2 YSYEKL. About this clone: What it binds is unknown.

Study-level points and caveats: Partial responders dosed at 0.1-3.0 mg/kg displayed clonal expansion ranking among the lowest. Antigen specificity was not determined for the expanded peripheral T cells.

Libraries were prepared by immunoSEQ multiplex PCR; TCRdb keeps only in-frame clonotypes and omits some of them. The data show tens of thousands of clones, with roughly 87% seen just once and less than 25% held by the top ten. V gene TRBV4-1 combines with J gene TRBJ2-6, with a weak D call TRBD2 (7 bases). The sequence was obtained from an adult with an advanced solid tumor such as melanoma, head and neck, liver or kidney cancer. The material sequenced was CD4+ or CD8+ T cells sorted from blood, taken in a trial of the OX40 agonist ivuxolimab. CDR3 sequence: CASSQDGGASLSGANVLTF. The DNA of the CDR3 is TGCGCCAGCAGCCAAGATGGGGGGGCATCCCTCTCTGGGGCCAACGTCCTGACTTTC.